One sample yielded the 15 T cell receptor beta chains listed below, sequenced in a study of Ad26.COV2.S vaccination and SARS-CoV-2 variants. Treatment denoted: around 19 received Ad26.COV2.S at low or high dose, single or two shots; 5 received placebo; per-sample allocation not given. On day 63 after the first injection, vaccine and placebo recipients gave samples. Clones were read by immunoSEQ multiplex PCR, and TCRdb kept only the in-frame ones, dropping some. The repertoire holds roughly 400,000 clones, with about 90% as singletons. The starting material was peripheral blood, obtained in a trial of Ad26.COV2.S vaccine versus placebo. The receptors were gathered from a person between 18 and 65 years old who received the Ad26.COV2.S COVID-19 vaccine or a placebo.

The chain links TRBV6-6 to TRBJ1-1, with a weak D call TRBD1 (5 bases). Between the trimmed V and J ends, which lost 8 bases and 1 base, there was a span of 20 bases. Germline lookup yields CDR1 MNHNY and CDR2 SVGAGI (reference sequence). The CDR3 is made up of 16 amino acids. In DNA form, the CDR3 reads TGTGCCAGCTCTAGCTTGCCAGGGAGAGGGAACACTGAAGCTTTCTTT. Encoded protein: CASSSLPGRGNTEAFF.

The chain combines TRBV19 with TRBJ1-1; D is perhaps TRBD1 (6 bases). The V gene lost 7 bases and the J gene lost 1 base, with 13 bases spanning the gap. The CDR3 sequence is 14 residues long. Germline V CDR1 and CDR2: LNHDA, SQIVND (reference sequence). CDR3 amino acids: CASNPGQRNTEAFF. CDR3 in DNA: TGTGCCAGTAACCCCGGACAGAGGAACACTGAAGCTTTCTTT.

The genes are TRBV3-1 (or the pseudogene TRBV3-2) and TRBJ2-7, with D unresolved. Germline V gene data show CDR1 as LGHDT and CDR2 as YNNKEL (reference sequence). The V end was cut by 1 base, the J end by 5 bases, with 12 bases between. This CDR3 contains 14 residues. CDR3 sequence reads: CASSQAIPFHEQYF. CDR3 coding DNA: TGTGCCAGCAGCCAAGCCATTCCGTTCCACGAGCAGTACTTC.

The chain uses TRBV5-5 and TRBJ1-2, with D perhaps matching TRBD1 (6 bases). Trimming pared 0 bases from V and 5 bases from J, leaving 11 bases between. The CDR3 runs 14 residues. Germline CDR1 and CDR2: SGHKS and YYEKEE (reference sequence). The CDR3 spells CASSLAAGEYGYTF. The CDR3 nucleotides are TGTGCCAGCAGCTTGGCGGCAGGGGAGTATGGCTACACCTTC.

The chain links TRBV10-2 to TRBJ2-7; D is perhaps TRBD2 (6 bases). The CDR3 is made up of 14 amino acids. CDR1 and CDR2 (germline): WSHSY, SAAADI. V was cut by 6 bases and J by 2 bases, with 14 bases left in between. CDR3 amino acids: CASRKERVPYEQYF. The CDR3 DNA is TGCGCCAGCAGGAAAGAGCGGGTCCCCTACGAGCAGTACTTC.

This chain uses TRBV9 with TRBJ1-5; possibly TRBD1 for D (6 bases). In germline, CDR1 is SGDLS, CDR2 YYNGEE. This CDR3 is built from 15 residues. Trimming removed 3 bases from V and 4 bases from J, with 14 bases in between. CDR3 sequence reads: CASSEGGQPNQPQHF. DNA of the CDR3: TGTGCCAGCAGCGAGGGGGGGCAGCCTAATCAGCCCCAGCATTTT.

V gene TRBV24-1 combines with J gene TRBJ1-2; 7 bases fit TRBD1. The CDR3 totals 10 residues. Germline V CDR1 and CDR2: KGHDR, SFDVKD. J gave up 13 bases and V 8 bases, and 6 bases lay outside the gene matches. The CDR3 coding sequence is TGTGCCACCACCAAGGACAGGCGCACCTTC. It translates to CATTKDRRTF.

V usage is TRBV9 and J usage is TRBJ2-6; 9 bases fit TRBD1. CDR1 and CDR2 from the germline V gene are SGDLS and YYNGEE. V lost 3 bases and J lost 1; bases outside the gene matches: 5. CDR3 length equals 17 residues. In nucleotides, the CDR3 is TGTGCCAGCAGCGGCGGACAGGGGCAGTCTGGGGCCAACGTCCTGACTTTC. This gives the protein CASSGGQGQSGANVLTF.

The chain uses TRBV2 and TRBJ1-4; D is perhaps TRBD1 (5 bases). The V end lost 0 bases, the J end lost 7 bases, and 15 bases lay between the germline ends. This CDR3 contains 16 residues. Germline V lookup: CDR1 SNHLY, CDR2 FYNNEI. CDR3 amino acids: CASSEAAAGMAEKLFF. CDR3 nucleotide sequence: TGTGCCAGCAGTGAAGCGGCGGCAGGGATGGCTGAAAAACTGTTTTTT.

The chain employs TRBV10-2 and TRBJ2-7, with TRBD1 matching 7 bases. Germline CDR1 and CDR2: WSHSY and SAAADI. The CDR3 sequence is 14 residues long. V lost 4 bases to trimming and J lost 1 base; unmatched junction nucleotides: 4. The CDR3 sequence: CASSAVQGSYEQYF. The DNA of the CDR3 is TGCGCCAGCAGTGCGGTACAGGGGTCCTACGAGCAGTACTTC.

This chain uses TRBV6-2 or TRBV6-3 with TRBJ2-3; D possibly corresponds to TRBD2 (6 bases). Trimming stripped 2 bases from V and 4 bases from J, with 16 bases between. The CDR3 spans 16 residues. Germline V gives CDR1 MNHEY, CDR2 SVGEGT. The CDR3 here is CASSYGRLDGSDTQYF. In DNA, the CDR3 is TGTGCCAGCAGTTACGGAAGACTAGACGGCTCAGATACGCAGTATTTT.

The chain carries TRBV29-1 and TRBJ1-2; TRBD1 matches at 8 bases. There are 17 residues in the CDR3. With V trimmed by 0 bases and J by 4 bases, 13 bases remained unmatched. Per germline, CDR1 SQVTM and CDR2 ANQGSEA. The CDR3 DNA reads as TGCAGCGTTGAAGATAGTCGGGACAGGAACCGCGGCTATGGCTACACCTTC. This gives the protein CSVEDSRDRNRGYGYTF.

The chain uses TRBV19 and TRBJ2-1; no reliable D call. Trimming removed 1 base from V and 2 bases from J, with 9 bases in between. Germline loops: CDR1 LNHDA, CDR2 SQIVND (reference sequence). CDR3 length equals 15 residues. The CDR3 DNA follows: TGTGCCAGTAGTATAGTTTCCCTAACCTACAATGAGCAGTTCTTC. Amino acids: CASSIVSLTYNEQFF.

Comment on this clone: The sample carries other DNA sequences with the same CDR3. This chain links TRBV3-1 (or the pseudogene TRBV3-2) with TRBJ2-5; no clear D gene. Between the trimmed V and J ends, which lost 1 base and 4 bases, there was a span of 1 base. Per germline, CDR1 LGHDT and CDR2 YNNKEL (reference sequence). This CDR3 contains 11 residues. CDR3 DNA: TGTGCCAGCAGCCAAGGAGAGACCCAGTACTTC. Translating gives CASSQGETQYF.

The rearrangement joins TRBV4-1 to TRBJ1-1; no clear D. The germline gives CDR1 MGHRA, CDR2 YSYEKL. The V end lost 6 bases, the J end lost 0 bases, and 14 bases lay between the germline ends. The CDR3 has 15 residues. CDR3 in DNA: TGCGCCAGCAGACCTCCGGACGGCGTGAACACTGAAGCTTTCTTT. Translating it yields CASRPPDGVNTEAFF.